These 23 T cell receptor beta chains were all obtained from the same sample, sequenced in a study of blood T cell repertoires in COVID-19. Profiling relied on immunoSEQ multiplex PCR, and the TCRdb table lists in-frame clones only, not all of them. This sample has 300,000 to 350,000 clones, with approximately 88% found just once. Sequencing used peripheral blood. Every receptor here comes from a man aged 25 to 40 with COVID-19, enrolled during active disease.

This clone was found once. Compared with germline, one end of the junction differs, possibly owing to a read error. CDR3 sequence (DNA): TGTGTCAGCAGTTTAGAACAGGCCAACTATGGCTACACCTTC. Protein sequence: CVSSLEQANYGYTF. This sequence joins TRBV28 and TRBJ1-2, with TRBD1 as a possible D gene (5 bases). CDR1 is MDHEN, CDR2 SYDVKM, per germline. This CDR3 is 14 amino acids long.

The DNA of the CDR3 is TGTGCCAGCAGCTTAGGGAGCCCGCGTCAAGAGACCCAGTACTTC. Protein: CASSLGSPRQETQYF. The V call is TRBV5-4, the J call TRBJ2-5; tentative D call: TRBD2 (5 bases). The CDR3 sequence is 15 residues long. Germline-derived CDR1 and CDR2 are SGHNT and YYREEE (reference sequence). Trimming pared 2 bases from V and 2 bases from J, leaving 13 bases between.

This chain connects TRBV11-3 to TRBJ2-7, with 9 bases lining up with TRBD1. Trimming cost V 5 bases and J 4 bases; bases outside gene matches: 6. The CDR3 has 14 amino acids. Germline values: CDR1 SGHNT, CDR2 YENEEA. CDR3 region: CASSPGDRAYEQYF. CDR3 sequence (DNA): TGTGCCAGCAGCCCGGGGGACAGGGCATACGAGCAGTACTTC. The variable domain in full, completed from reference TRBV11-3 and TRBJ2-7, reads EAGVVQSPRYKIIEKKQPVAFWCNPISGHNTLYWYLQNLGQGPELLIRYENEEAVDDSQLPKDRFSAERLKGVDSTLKIQPAELGDSAVYLCASSPGDRAYEQYFGPGTRLTVT.

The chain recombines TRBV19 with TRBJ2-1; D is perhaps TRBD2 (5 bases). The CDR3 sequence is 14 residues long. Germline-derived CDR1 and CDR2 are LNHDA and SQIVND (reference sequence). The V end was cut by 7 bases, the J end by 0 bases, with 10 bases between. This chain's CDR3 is CASKGGPSYNEQFF. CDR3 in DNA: TGTGCCAGTAAGGGCGGGCCCTCCTACAATGAGCAGTTCTTC.

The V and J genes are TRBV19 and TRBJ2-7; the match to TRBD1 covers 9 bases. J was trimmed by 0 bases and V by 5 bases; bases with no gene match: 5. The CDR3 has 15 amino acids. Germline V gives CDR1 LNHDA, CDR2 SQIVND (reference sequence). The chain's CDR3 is CASSLGQGLSYEQYF. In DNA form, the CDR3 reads TGTGCCAGTAGTCTTGGACAGGGGCTCTCCTACGAGCAGTACTTC.

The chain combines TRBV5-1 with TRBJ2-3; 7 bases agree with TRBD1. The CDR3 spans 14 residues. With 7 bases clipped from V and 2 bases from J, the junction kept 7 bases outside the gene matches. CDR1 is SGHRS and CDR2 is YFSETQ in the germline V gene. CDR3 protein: CASLAGGSTDTQYF. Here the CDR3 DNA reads TGCGCCAGCCTGGCAGGGGGTTCCACAGATACGCAGTATTTT.

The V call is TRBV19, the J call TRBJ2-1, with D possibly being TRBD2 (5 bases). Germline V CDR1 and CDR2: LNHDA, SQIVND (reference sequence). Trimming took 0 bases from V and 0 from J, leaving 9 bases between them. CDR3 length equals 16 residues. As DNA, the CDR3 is TGTGCCAGTAGTATAGATTCGGGGTTCTCCTACAATGAGCAGTTCTTC. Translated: CASSIDSGFSYNEQFF. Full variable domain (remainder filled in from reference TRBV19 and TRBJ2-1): DGGITQSPKYLFRKEGQNVTLSCEQNLNHDAMYWYRQDPGQGLRLIYYSQIVNDFQKGDIAEGYSVSREKKESFPLTVTSAQKNPTAFYLCASSIDSGFSYNEQFFGPGTRLTVL.

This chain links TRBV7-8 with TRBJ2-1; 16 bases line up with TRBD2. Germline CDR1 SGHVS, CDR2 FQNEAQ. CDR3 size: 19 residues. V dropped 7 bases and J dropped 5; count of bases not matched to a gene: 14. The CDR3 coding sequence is TGTGCCAGCATCCTTTCGGGGACTAGCGGGGGGGCCCCCCACAATGAGCAGTTCTTC. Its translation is CASILSGTSGGAPHNEQFF.

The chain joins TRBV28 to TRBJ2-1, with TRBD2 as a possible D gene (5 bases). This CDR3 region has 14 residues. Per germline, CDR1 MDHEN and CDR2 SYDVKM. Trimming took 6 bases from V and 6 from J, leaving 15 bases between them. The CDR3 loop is CASSFLPTSNEQFF. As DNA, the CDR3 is TGTGCCAGCAGCTTTCTCCCTACTAGCAATGAGCAGTTCTTC.

CDR3 sequence reads: CASSAGTRVEAFF. DNA for the CDR3: TGTGCCAGCAGCGCCGGGACACGGGTAGAAGCTTTCTTT. The rearrangement uses TRBV7-3 and TRBJ1-1; TRBD1 is a possible D gene (6 bases). The ends were cut back, 5 bases at V and 8 bases at J, with 15 bases in the middle. The CDR3 has 13 residues. Germline V gene sequence: CDR1 SGHTA, CDR2 FQGTGA.

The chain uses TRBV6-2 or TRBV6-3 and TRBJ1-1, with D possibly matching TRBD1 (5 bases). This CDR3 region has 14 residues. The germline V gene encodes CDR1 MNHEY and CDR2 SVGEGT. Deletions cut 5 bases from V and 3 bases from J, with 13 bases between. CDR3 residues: CASSPGIWDTEAFF. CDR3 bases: TGTGCCAGCAGTCCAGGGATCTGGGACACTGAAGCTTTCTTT.

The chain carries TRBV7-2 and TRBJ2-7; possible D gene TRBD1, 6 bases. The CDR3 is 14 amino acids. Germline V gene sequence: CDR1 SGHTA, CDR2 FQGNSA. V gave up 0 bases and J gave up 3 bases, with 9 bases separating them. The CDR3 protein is CASSLAGQNYEQYF. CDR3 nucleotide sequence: TGTGCCAGCAGCTTAGCAGGACAGAACTACGAGCAGTACTTC.

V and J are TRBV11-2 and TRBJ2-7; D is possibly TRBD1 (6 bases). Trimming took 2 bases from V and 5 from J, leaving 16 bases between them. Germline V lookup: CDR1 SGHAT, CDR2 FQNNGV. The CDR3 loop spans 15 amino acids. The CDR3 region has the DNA TGTGCCAGCAGCTTAATCCAGGGGAATTCAGACGAGCAGTACTTC. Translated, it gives CASSLIQGNSDEQYF.

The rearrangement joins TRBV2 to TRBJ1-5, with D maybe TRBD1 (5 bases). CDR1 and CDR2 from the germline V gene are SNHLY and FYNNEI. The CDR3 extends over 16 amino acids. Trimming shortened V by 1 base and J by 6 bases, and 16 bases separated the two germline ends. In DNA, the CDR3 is TGTGCCAGCAGTGAAGTTGTGGCAGGGCATGGTCAGCCCCAGCATTTT. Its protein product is CASSEVVAGHGQPQHF.

Written as DNA, the CDR3 is TGCGCCAGCAGCCAAACGGGACAGGGGGCCGTCAATCAGCCCCAGCATTTT. Its translation: CASSQTGQGAVNQPQHF. The chain has TRBV4-1 and TRBJ1-5; 12 nucleotides agree with TRBD1. This CDR3 spans 17 amino acids. The V segment lost 2 bases and the J segment 3 bases; nucleotides outside the gene matches: 5. CDR1 and CDR2 from the germline V gene are MGHRA and YSYEKL.

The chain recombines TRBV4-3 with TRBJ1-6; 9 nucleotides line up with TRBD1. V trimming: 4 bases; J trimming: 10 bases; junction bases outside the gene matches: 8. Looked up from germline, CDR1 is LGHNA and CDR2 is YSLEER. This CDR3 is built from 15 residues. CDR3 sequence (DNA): TGCGCCAGCAGCCGCACGCGGGACAGGGCATCACCCCTCCACTTT. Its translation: CASSRTRDRASPLHF.

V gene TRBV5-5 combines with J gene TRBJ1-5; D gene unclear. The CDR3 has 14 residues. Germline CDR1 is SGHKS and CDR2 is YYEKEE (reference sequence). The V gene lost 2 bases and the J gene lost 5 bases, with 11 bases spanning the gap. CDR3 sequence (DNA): TGTGCCAGCAGCTTTCTATTAAGCGATCAGCCCCAGCATTTT. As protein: CASSFLLSDQPQHF.

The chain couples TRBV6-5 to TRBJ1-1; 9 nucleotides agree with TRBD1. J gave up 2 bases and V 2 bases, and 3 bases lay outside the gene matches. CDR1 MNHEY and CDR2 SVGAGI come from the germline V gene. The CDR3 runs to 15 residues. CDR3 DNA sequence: TGTGCCAGCAGTTACGGGACAGGGAGTAACACTGAAGCTTTCTTT. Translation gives CASSYGTGSNTEAFF.

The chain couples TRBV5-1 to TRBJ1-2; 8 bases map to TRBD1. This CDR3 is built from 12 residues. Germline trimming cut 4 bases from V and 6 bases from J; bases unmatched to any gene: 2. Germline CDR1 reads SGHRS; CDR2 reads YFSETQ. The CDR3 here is CASSPGQDGYTF. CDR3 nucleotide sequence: TGCGCCAGCAGCCCGGGACAGGATGGCTACACCTTC.

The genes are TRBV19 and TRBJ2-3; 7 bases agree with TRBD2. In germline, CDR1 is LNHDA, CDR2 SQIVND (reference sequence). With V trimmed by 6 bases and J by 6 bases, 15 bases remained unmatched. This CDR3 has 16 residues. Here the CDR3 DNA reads TGTGCCAGTAGCCTCCCAAGCGGGGAGTATCGGGATACGCAGTATTTT. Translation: CASSLPSGEYRDTQYF.

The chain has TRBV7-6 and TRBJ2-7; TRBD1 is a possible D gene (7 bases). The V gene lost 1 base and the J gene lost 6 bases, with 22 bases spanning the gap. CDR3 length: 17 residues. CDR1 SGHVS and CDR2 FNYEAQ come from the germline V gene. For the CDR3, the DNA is TGTGCCAGCAGCTTAGGGGCGGGACAGCGTCTAAGCCTCGAGCAGTACTTC. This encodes CASSLGAGQRLSLEQYF. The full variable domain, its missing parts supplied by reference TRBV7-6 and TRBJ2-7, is GAGVSQSPRYKVTKRGQDVALRCDPISGHVSLYWYRQALGQGPEFLTYFNYEAQQDKSGLPNDRFSAERPEGSISTLTIQRTEQRDSAMYRCASSLGAGQRLSLEQYFGPGTRLTVT.

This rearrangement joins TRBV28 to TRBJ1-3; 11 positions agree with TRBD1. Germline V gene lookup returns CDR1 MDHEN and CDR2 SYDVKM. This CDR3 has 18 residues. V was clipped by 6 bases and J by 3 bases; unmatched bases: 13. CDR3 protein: CASRPGQGVILGGNTIYF. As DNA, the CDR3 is TGTGCCAGCAGACCGGGACAGGGGGTTATCCTGGGTGGAAACACCATATATTTT.

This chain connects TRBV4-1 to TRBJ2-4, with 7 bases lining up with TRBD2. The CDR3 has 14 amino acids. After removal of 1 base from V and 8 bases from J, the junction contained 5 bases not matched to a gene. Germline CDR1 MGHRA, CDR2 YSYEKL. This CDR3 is CASSQVFRGDIQYF. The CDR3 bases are TGCGCCAGCAGCCAAGTTTTCCGGGGGGACATTCAGTACTTC.